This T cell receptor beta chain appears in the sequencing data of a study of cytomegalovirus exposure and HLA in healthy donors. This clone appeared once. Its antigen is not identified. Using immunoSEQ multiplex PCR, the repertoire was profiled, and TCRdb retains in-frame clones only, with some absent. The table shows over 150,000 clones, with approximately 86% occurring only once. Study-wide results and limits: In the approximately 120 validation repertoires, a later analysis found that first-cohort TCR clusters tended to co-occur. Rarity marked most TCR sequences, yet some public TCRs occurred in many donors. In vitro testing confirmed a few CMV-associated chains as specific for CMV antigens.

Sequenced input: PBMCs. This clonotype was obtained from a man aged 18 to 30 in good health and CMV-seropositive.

The CDR3 region has the DNA TGTGCCAGCAGCCGCCATGAGAAGTCTGAAGCTTTCTTT. Translated: CASSRHEKSEAFF. The chain recombines TRBV6-5 with TRBJ1-1; D remains ambiguous. V gave up 6 bases and J gave up 6 bases, with 14 bases separating them. CDR1 MNHEY and CDR2 SVGAGI come from the germline V gene. The CDR3 is made up of 13 amino acids.